This T cell receptor (beta chain) was sequenced for a study of blood T cell repertoires in COVID-19 (dated by TCRdb to 2018 to 2021). Study-wide context: Samples covering the acute and convalescent phases of COVID-19 were provided by collaborators in the United States, Italy and Spain. Sample metadata almost always included a de-identified subject ID, COVID-19 status, age in years and sex. Where available, HLA class I and class II types were obtained from metadata supplied by the sample provider rather than from assay-based typing. The repertoires were made available in a free public database intended to serve as a resource for research on the immune response to SARS-CoV-2. Samples came from the ongoing ImmuneRACE study (first 160 participants) plus 1,254 subjects from 6 global collaborators. The dataset comprised deeply sampled blood TCRbeta repertoires from subjects exposed to, actively infected with, or recovered from COVID-19. The prospective study material was composed of cDNA or gDNA derived from T cells, B-cell-depleted T cells, or PBMCs. The paper as a whole reports these results and caveats: Clinical and demographic metadata were provided uncurated, with the amount varying by source and participant.

Trimming removed 2 bases from V and 3 bases from J; the gene matches leave 5 bases unexplained. The CDR1 and CDR2 encoded by the germline V gene are SGDLS and YYNGEE. There are 15 amino acids in the CDR3, from cysteine to phenylalanine inclusive. The sequence is cut down to CDR3 DNA, 45 bases in frame from base 1. The immunoSEQ Assay, a bias-controlled multiplex PCR, was used to amplify TCRbeta CDR3 regions from genomic DNA. The authors processed their data as follows. Nucleated cell counts per sample were estimated from amplification of reference gene primers within the assay. To quantify the absolute abundance of each unique TCRbeta CDR3 rearrangement, sequence reads were collapsed and filtered. Productive Simpson clonality was computed per sample as the square root of Simpson's diversity index over productive rearrangements. Here the immuneACCESS table is served through TCRdb, limited to in-frame sequences with V and J called. Missing clones are a known gap in these copies; in checked studies unresolved V genes cover under half, and the rest lacks a known reason. V, J and clone size reflect that table, while D and trimming were determined from the DNA. A total of some 210,000 clones appear in this sample, around 80% of them only once. Together, the top ten hold 3.5% to 5.5% of the sample.

Enrolling through a virtual design, the prospective study's participants ranged in age from roughly 18 to 89 years and lived across more than 20 United States geographic areas. To assign participants to cohorts, the prospective study relied on clinical history that participants themselves reported in a screening survey and a study questionnaire. In the prospective study, whole blood, serum and a nasopharyngeal or oropharyngeal swab were collected from each participant by mobile phlebotomists. Over a roughly 2-month period, participants in the prospective study had the option of providing additional blood draws and questionnaires. Before DNA extraction, prospective study blood samples were shipped either frozen or at room temperature. About this clone: The antigen it recognizes is unknown. The record has no base qualities; no much larger clone is one base away.

The sequenced sample consisted of PBMCs or T cells enriched from blood (not recorded which). The sequence was obtained from a man younger than 45 with acute COVID-19. The V gene is TRBV9 and the J gene is TRBJ2-5, with 9 middle bases fitting TRBD2. The nucleotides are TGTGCCAGCAGCGTCCTAGCGGGGTCAAAAGAGACCCAGTACTTC. The resulting protein is CASSVLAGSKETQYF.